Shown below are 30 T cell receptor beta chains from a single sample sequenced in a study of post-analysis software for immune sequencing data. Points from the study as a whole: Patients showed TRBV5-6, TRBV5-1 and TRBV20-1 among about five TRBV segments more frequent than in controls.

Unique molecular identifiers were present in the TCR beta cDNA libraries. TCRdb recomputed calls from the PCR reads with MiXCR, one row per CDR3 protein. The data contain roughly 650,000 distinct CDR3 sequences, 59% of them singletons. No antigen is known for these receptors. Source material: blood. Receptors originate from a girl aged 2-10 years with multiple sclerosis.

The chain uses TRBV7-9 and TRBJ2-7; TRBD1 matches 9 bases. With 5 bases clipped from V and 2 bases from J, the junction kept 7 bases outside the gene matches. The CDR3 is 15 residues long. CDR1 is SEHNR, CDR2 FQNEAQ, per germline (reference sequence). CDR3: CASSQGQGSTYEQYF. CDR3 DNA sequence: TGTGCCAGCAGCCAAGGACAGGGGTCCACCTACGAGCAGTACTTC.

The CDR3 reads CATSPLTMGVSTDTQYF. In nucleotides, the CDR3 is TGTGCCACCAGCCCTCTCACTATGGGGGTAAGCACAGATACGCAGTATTTT. This chain joins TRBV15 and TRBJ2-3; tentatively, D is TRBD1 or TRBD2 (5 bases each). Germline-derived CDR1 and CDR2 are LNHNV and YYDKDF (reference sequence). The CDR3 has 17 residues. Deletions cut 5 bases from V and 0 bases from J, with 18 bases between.

This rearrangement joins TRBV25-1 to TRBJ1-2; the D is unclear. The CDR3 is 14 residues long. Germline CDR1 is MGHDK and CDR2 is SYGVNS. With 5 bases removed from V and 13 bases from J, the gap between germline ends came to 23 bases. The CDR3 loop reads CASSPRAQNRPSTF. The CDR3 region has the DNA TGTGCCAGCAGTCCCCGGGCCCAAAACCGCCCCTCCACCTTC.

This clonotype was observed a few times. V usage is TRBV6-5 and J usage is TRBJ2-7; no clear D gene. The CDR3 loop spans 14 amino acids. V was shortened by 7 bases and J by 3 bases, with 16 bases between the two germline ends. Germline-derived CDR1 and CDR2 are MNHEY and SVGAGI. The CDR3 nucleotides read TGTGCCAGCATCAAGGCCGGGTCGGGCTACGAGCAGTACTTC. It translates to CASIKAGSGYEQYF.

The chain carries TRBV7-9 and TRBJ2-7; 10 positions agree with TRBD2. Losses at the gene ends were 5 bases for V and 3 bases for J; bases not matched to a gene: 7. There are 15 residues in the CDR3. Germline V gives CDR1 SEHNR, CDR2 FQNEAQ (reference sequence). For the CDR3, the DNA is TGTGCCAGCAGCAAACGGACTAGCGGTTTCTACGAGCAGTACTTC. The encoded protein is CASSKRTSGFYEQYF. Full variable domain (missing parts from reference TRBV7-9 and TRBJ2-7): DTGVSQNPRHKITKRGQNVTFRCDPISEHNRLYWYRQTLGQGPEFLTYFQNEAQLEKSRLLSDRFSAERPKGSFSTLEIQRTEQGDSAMYLCASSKRTSGFYEQYFGPGTRLTVT.

The CDR3 sequence is CASRLGGTEYNSPLHF. For the CDR3, the DNA is TGCGCCAGCCGGCTCGGGGGAACAGAATATAATTCACCCCTCCACTTT. This chain connects TRBV5-1 to TRBJ1-6; TRBD1 is a possible D gene (5 bases). V lost 7 bases and J lost 4, with 18 bases in between. The V gene's germline CDR1 is SGHRS and CDR2 YFSETQ. This CDR3 is built from 16 residues.

This clonotype was detected once. The chain combines TRBV9 with TRBJ2-5; 8 nucleotides match TRBD1. The J segment lost 5 bases and the V segment lost 7 bases, leaving 13 bases of the junction unmatched. The CDR3 is 15 amino acids. Germline V gene lookup returns CDR1 SGDLS and CDR2 YYNGEE. The CDR3 reads CASGHQGAFRETQYF. The CDR3 DNA reads TGTGCCAGCGGACACCAGGGGGCGTTTAGGGAGACCCAGTACTTC.

V usage is TRBV7-2 and J usage is TRBJ1-2; TRBD1 is a possible D gene (6 bases). V was shortened by 4 bases and J by 4 bases, with 13 bases between the two germline ends. This CDR3 region has 14 residues. Germline CDR1 and CDR2: SGHTA and FQGNSA. CDR3 amino acids: CASSYRVEGYGYTF. The CDR3 nucleotides read TGTGCCAGCAGCTACAGGGTGGAGGGCTATGGCTACACCTTC.

The rearrangement uses TRBV20-1 and TRBJ2-5; 8 bases map to TRBD1. The length of the CDR3 is 13 residues. Trimming took 5 bases from V and 2 from J; bases not matched to a gene: 4. Germline CDR1 DFQATT, CDR2 SNEGSKA (reference sequence). The CDR3 spells CSAPDRAQETQYF. The CDR3 DNA follows: TGCAGTGCTCCGGACAGGGCTCAAGAGACCCAGTACTTC.

The J gene is TRBJ2-5, the V gene TRBV10-2; TRBD1 might be the D (5 bases). This CDR3 is 17 amino acids long. Trimming shortened V by 0 bases and J by 5 bases, and 19 bases separated the two germline ends. Germline V gene data show CDR1 as WSHSY and CDR2 as SAAADI. CDR3 protein: CASSESGQGQGLETQYF. In nucleotides, the CDR3 is TGCGCCAGCAGTGAGTCGGGGCAGGGTCAAGGATTGGAGACCCAGTACTTC.

This clonotype was recorded a few times. This chain uses TRBV5-1 with TRBJ1-4; 9 nucleotides line up with TRBD1. The CDR3 has 15 amino acids. V lost 5 bases to trimming and J lost 11 bases; unmatched junction nucleotides: 13. In germline, CDR1 is SGHRS, CDR2 YFSETQ. The CDR3: CASSEEARDRGKLFF. Here the CDR3 DNA reads TGCGCCAGCAGTGAGGAGGCGCGCGACAGGGGGAAACTGTTTTTT.

V is TRBV30 and J is TRBJ1-2, with 7 nucleotides matching TRBD1. In germline, CDR1 is GTSNPN, CDR2 SVGIG (reference sequence). This CDR3 region has 11 residues. J was trimmed by 6 bases and V by 4 bases; bases with no gene match: 2. The CDR3 DNA reads TGTGCCTGGATCGGACAGGATGGCTACACCTTC. It codes for CAWIGQDGYTF.

This sequence joins TRBV30 and TRBJ1-1, with a weak D call TRBD1 (6 bases). CDR1 and CDR2 (germline): GTSNPN, SVGIG (reference sequence). Trimming removed 4 bases from V and 7 bases from J, with 13 bases in between. The CDR3 length is 12 residues. The CDR3 DNA sequence: TGTGCCTGGACAGGGGTCCAGGGTGAAGCTTTCTTT. Protein: CAWTGVQGEAFF.

The chain is built from TRBV20-1 and TRBJ1-2, with 7 bases identical to TRBD1. V lost 5 bases to trimming and J lost 7 bases; unmatched junction nucleotides: 16. This CDR3 region has 15 residues. Per the germline V gene, CDR1 is DFQATT and CDR2 is SNEGSKA (reference sequence). The CDR3 here is CSAGRQGSTGSGYTF. The CDR3 DNA reads TGCAGTGCTGGACGACAGGGTTCAACGGGGTCTGGCTACACCTTC.

The chain joins TRBV7-9 to TRBJ2-1; possibly TRBD2 for D (5 bases). The V end lost 1 base, the J end lost 3 bases, and 10 bases lay between the germline ends. The CDR3 sequence is 15 residues long. Germline CDR1 and CDR2: SEHNR and FQNEAQ (reference sequence). CDR3: CASSLGSSNYNEQFF. The CDR3 coding sequence is TGTGCCAGCAGCTTAGGGTCTAGCAACTACAATGAGCAGTTCTTC.

The chain employs TRBV10-3 and TRBJ2-4; D perhaps matches TRBD2 (5 bases). Per germline, CDR1 ENHRY and CDR2 SYGVKD. Trimming left V 6 bases short and J 0 bases short, with 15 bases between. CDR3 length: 16 residues. CDR3 residues: CAIRSRSGLAKNIQYF. The DNA of the CDR3 is TGTGCCATCAGATCAAGGAGCGGCCTAGCCAAAAACATTCAGTACTTC.

This clonotype has at least ten counts. The chain joins TRBV29-1 to TRBJ2-1, with 8 bases that match TRBD1. Per germline, CDR1 SQVTM and CDR2 ANQGSEA. This CDR3 comprises 13 residues. V was pared by 3 bases and J by 5 bases, with 3 bases of the junction left unmatched. This CDR3 reads CSVDGQGNNEQFF. For the CDR3, the DNA is TGCAGCGTTGACGGACAGGGCAACAATGAGCAGTTCTTC.

The gene calls are TRBV5-5 and TRBJ1-4; no clear D gene. The CDR3 extends over 15 amino acids. CDR1 and CDR2 from the germline V gene are SGHKS and YYEKEE (reference sequence). V lost 6 bases and J lost 7, with 19 bases in between. CDR3 region: CASTYVVEGGEKLFF. CDR3 coding DNA: TGTGCCAGCACCTATGTCGTAGAAGGAGGTGAAAAACTGTTTTTT.

The chain is built from TRBV11-2 and TRBJ1-1; D possibly corresponds to TRBD1 (6 bases). Trimming left V 5 bases short and J 4 bases short, with 14 bases between. CDR3 length: 14 residues. Germline V gene lookup returns CDR1 SGHAT and CDR2 FQNNGV. The DNA of the CDR3 is TGTGCCAGCAGCCTAAGTACCAGGGGCACTGAAGCTTTCTTT. It yields the protein CASSLSTRGTEAFF. Based on the CDR3 plus reference TRBV11-2 and TRBJ1-1, the full variable domain is EAGVAQSPRYKIIEKRQSVAFWCNPISGHATLYWYQQILGQGPKLLIQFQNNGVVDDSQLPKDRFSAERLKGVDSTLKIQPAKLEDSAVYLCASSLSTRGTEAFFGQGTRLTVV.

This clonotype was seen only a few times. The CDR3 DNA reads TGCGCCAGCAGCCTGGGCGGACGGGAGGGCCGGTACGAGCAGTACTTC. Protein: CASSLGGREGRYEQYF. The V gene is TRBV5-1, the J gene TRBJ2-4, with 8 bases identical to TRBD2. The J call may not be correct, given that the DNA end is closer to TRBJ2-7. This CDR3 comprises 16 residues. In germline, CDR1 is SGHRS, CDR2 YFSETQ.

The V and J genes are TRBV20-1 and TRBJ2-7; 11 bases are shared with TRBD2. CDR3 size: 14 residues. V lost 7 bases to trimming and J lost 7 bases; unmatched junction nucleotides: 12. Germline V CDR1 and CDR2: DFQATT, SNEGSKA (reference sequence). As DNA, the CDR3 is TGCAGTGTCGAGGGGACTAGCGGATACAATGAGCAGTACTTC. Protein: CSVEGTSGYNEQYF.

This clonotype was counted a few times. The V gene is TRBV12-3 or TRBV12-4, the J gene TRBJ2-6; perhaps D is TRBD1 or TRBD2 (5 bases each). This CDR3 is built from 14 residues. Trimming took off 7 bases at V and 4 bases at J, with 11 bases between the two ends. The CDR3, as DNA: TGTGCCAGCACCGGGACGGTAGGGGCCAACGTCCTGACTTTC. Translation: CASTGTVGANVLTF.

The chain recombines TRBV12-5 with TRBJ2-4; D call uncertain. The DNA matches TRBJ2-7 better at its end, which makes the J call doubtful. CDR3 size: 12 residues. Germline V gene data show CDR1 as LGHNT and CDR2 as FRNRAP. CDR3 sequence reads: CASGLPRYEQYF. The DNA of the CDR3 is TGTGCTAGTGGTTTGCCCCGTTACGAGCAGTACTTC.

This clonotype has a single count. The gene calls are TRBV6-2 or TRBV6-3 and TRBJ2-3; 14 bases are shared with TRBD2. CDR3 length equals 18 residues. The J segment lost 4 bases and the V segment lost 6 bases, leaving 12 bases of the junction unmatched. Germline CDR1 is MNHEY and CDR2 is SVGEGT. This chain's CDR3 is CASSPLRLAGGPPDTQYF. The CDR3, as DNA: TGTGCCAGCAGCCCTCTAAGACTAGCGGGGGGGCCCCCAGATACGCAGTATTTT.

The chain employs TRBV20-1 and TRBJ1-2; 9 bases are a match to TRBD1. This CDR3 is built from 14 residues. V gave up 3 bases and J gave up 4 bases; unmatched junction bases: 6. Germline CDR1 DFQATT, CDR2 SNEGSKA (reference sequence). The CDR3 nucleotides read TGCAGTGCTAGGACACAGGGGGCAGGCTATGGCTACACCTTC. It is translated as CSARTQGAGYGYTF.

This sequence joins TRBV5-1 and TRBJ2-7; D is undetermined. The length of the CDR3 is 13 residues. The germline CDR1 and CDR2 sequences are SGHRS and YFSETQ. The V and J ends lost 0 bases and 4 bases respectively, with 8 bases between them. The CDR3 DNA sequence: TGCGCCAGCAGCTTGGGAAAGGTTTACGAGCAGTACTTC. Residues: CASSLGKVYEQYF.

The V gene is TRBV20-1, the J gene TRBJ1-6; D uncertain. V lost 1 base, J lost 9 bases, and 16 bases lay in between. This CDR3 has 15 residues. Per the germline V gene, CDR1 is DFQATT and CDR2 is SNEGSKA (reference sequence). CDR3 coding DNA: TGCAGTGCTAGAGGGGAGGATTCCTGGGGTTCACCCCTCCACTTT. The encoded protein is CSARGEDSWGSPLHF.

The rearrangement joins TRBV19 to TRBJ2-1; D remains unclear. CDR3 length: 16 amino acids. Germline values: CDR1 LNHDA, CDR2 SQIVND (reference sequence). V was pared by 3 bases and J by 1 base, with 13 bases between. In nucleotides, the CDR3 is TGTGCCAGTAGTATGGTAGGCGGAACTTCCTACAATGAGCAGTTCTTC. This translates into CASSMVGGTSYNEQFF.

The chain carries TRBV11-2 and TRBJ1-2; the D gene is possibly TRBD1 (6 bases). Germline V gene sequence: CDR1 SGHAT, CDR2 FQNNGV. V was pared by 5 bases and J by 4 bases, with 17 bases between. CDR3 size: 15 residues. The CDR3 reads CASSHTGLTGYGYTF. The CDR3 DNA reads TGTGCCAGCAGCCATACAGGGCTAACAGGCTATGGCTACACCTTC. Full variable domain (remainder filled in from reference TRBV11-2 and TRBJ1-2): EAGVAQSPRYKIIEKRQSVAFWCNPISGHATLYWYQQILGQGPKLLIQFQNNGVVDDSQLPKDRFSAERLKGVDSTLKIQPAKLEDSAVYLCASSHTGLTGYGYTFGSGTRLTVV.

This chain joins TRBV6-5 and TRBJ2-1; D is uncertain. Germline V gives CDR1 MNHEY, CDR2 SVGAGI. The CDR3 totals 16 residues. Trimming took 0 bases from V and 10 from J, leaving 19 bases between them. The CDR3 DNA follows: TGTGCCAGCAGTTACTCGGTTGAGGCCCAGGCCTACGAGCAGTTCTTC. Its translation: CASSYSVEAQAYEQFF.